The rows below give T cell receptor beta chains drawn from one sample of a study of blood T cell repertoires in COVID-19. Generated by immunoSEQ multiplex PCR, the TCRdb table keeps only in-frame clones and is missing some. This sample yields about 38,000 clones, of which around nine tenths are seen a single time; around 35% belongs to the top ten. The sample consisted of peripheral blood. Receptors were obtained from a man aged 70-80 years with active COVID-19. Both conserved end residues are part of each CDR3.

v_gene: TRBV19
j_gene: TRBJ2-1
CDR3aa: CASSPSGGSRQFF

v_gene: TRBV4-2
j_gene: TRBJ2-1
CDR3aa: CASSPLALAGAYNEQFF

v_gene: TRBV12-3/TRBV12-4
j_gene: TRBJ2-4
CDR3aa: CASSFERRDIQYF

v_gene: TRBV11-2
j_gene: TRBJ2-1
CDR3aa: CASRPWGGARSYNEQFF

v_gene: TRBV28
j_gene: TRBJ1-4
CDR3aa: CASRGLGGEKGEKLFF

v_gene: TRBV28
j_gene: TRBJ2-7
CDR3aa: CASSFNGGGSYEQYF

v_gene: TRBV7-9
j_gene: TRBJ2-2
CDR3aa: CASSYGQGLNTGELFF

v_gene: TRBV6-5
j_gene: TRBJ2-1
CDR3aa: CASSYVASGEGNEQFF

v_gene: TRBV15
j_gene: TRBJ1-6
CDR3aa: CATSRDISGGGSPLHF

v_gene: TRBV7-3
j_gene: TRBJ2-5
CDR3aa: CASSPGGGQETQYF

v_gene: TRBV5-1
j_gene: TRBJ2-7
CDR3aa: CASSWGLGDEQYF

v_gene: TRBV28
j_gene: TRBJ1-2
CDR3aa: CASSPGQGVGYTF

v_gene: TRBV19
j_gene: TRBJ1-5
CDR3aa: CASVGGNSNQPQHF

v_gene: TRBV7-9
j_gene: TRBJ2-6
CDR3aa: CASSRQGATGANVLTF

v_gene: TRBV7-9
j_gene: TRBJ1-5
CDR3aa: CASSGDTGNQPQHF

v_gene: TRBV3-1/TRBV3-2
j_gene: TRBJ2-3
CDR3aa: CASSQEPLAGGFTDTQYF

v_gene: TRBV7-6
j_gene: TRBJ2-5
CDR3aa: CASSLIAAGEETQYF

v_gene: TRBV18
j_gene: TRBJ2-7
CDR3aa: CASSPRQAGHYEQYF

v_gene: TRBV28
j_gene: TRBJ2-2
CDR3aa: CASSDQPPRGSGELFF

v_gene: TRBV6-2/TRBV6-3
j_gene: TRBJ1-1
CDR3aa: CASSHTPRGSPLMNTEAFF

v_gene: TRBV18
j_gene: TRBJ1-1
CDR3aa: CASSPKTGQNTEAFF

v_gene: TRBV18
j_gene: TRBJ2-1
CDR3aa: CASSDKLAVGNEQFF

v_gene: TRBV18
j_gene: TRBJ2-7
CDR3aa: CASSPPNRAYEQYF

v_gene: TRBV6-1
j_gene: TRBJ2-5
CDR3aa: CASSERPDRGLGETQYF

v_gene: TRBV18
j_gene: TRBJ2-1
CDR3aa: CASSPPGQGLNEQFF

v_gene: TRBV29-1
j_gene: TRBJ2-7
CDR3aa: CSVGEAYEQYF

v_gene: TRBV4-3
j_gene: TRBJ2-2
CDR3aa: CASSQGPYTGELFF

v_gene: TRBV29-1
j_gene: TRBJ2-7
CDR3aa: CSVETQGFTHEQYF

v_gene: TRBV9
j_gene: TRBJ1-6
CDR3aa: CASSPTLYNSPLHF

v_gene: TRBV4-2
j_gene: TRBJ1-1
CDR3aa: CASSPSNRMNTEAFF

v_gene: TRBV2
j_gene: TRBJ1-1
CDR3aa: CASSRRQEVNTEAFF

v_gene: TRBV7-6
j_gene: TRBJ2-1
CDR3aa: CASSLGGTSGRADEQFF

v_gene: TRBV20-1
j_gene: TRBJ2-3
CDR3aa: CSASESSGGPTDTQYF

v_gene: TRBV18
j_gene: TRBJ1-1
CDR3aa: CASSPDRVNTEAFF

v_gene: TRBV9
j_gene: TRBJ2-1
CDR3aa: CASSAREGGYNEQFF

v_gene: TRBV4-2
j_gene: TRBJ1-1
CDR3aa: CASSQVNRENTEAFF

v_gene: TRBV6-2/TRBV6-3
j_gene: TRBJ2-5
CDR3aa: CASSYGQGVAETQYF

v_gene: TRBV7-6
j_gene: TRBJ1-1
CDR3aa: CASSALGQLNTEAFF

v_gene: TRBV21-1
j_gene: TRBJ1-1
CDR3aa: CASSGHRGMNTEAFF

v_gene: TRBV7-2
j_gene: TRBJ2-3
CDR3aa: CASSLGTGGADTQYF

v_gene: TRBV15
j_gene: TRBJ2-2
CDR3aa: CATRRTRTSGGPNTGELFF

v_gene: TRBV7-8
j_gene: TRBJ2-1
CDR3aa: CASSLAITSSYNEQFF

v_gene: TRBV19
j_gene: TRBJ1-2
CDR3aa: CASSTPGGQHYGYTF

v_gene: TRBV11-3
j_gene: TRBJ1-6
CDR3aa: CASSSTAYNSPLHF

v_gene: TRBV7-3
j_gene: TRBJ1-5
CDR3aa: CASSLGANQPQHF

v_gene: TRBV6-6
j_gene: TRBJ2-3
CDR3aa: CASRTGRPTSTDTQYF

v_gene: TRBV6-5
j_gene: TRBJ2-3
CDR3aa: CASSQGQATDTQYF

v_gene: TRBV4-2
j_gene: TRBJ2-5
CDR3aa: CASSQIRTGWAETQYF

v_gene: TRBV19
j_gene: TRBJ1-1
CDR3aa: CASRTLGDGTEAFF

v_gene: TRBV10-3
j_gene: TRBJ2-1
CDR3aa: CAIKGTSGNSEQFF

v_gene: TRBV21-1
j_gene: TRBJ1-3
CDR3aa: CASNLCSGNTIYF

v_gene: TRBV9
j_gene: TRBJ2-5
CDR3aa: CASSRSAGGPRETQYF

v_gene: TRBV30
j_gene: TRBJ1-2
CDR3aa: CAWRLQGGYGYTF

v_gene: TRBV30
j_gene: TRBJ1-1
CDR3aa: CAWRRQGSVTEAFF

v_gene: TRBV27
j_gene: TRBJ2-2
CDR3aa: CASSFGSGGTGELFF

v_gene: TRBV27
j_gene: TRBJ2-1
CDR3aa: CASSLTGSSYNEQFF

v_gene: TRBV6-2/TRBV6-3
j_gene: TRBJ1-4
CDR3aa: CASSYSRGINEKLFF

v_gene: TRBV6-2/TRBV6-3
j_gene: TRBJ1-1
CDR3aa: CASSYTGQIEAFF

v_gene: TRBV14
j_gene: TRBJ2-1
CDR3aa: CASSPTPLGSNEQFF

v_gene: TRBV5-6
j_gene: TRBJ1-1
CDR3aa: CASSFRQVRTEAFF